These T cell receptor beta chains were read from a single sample in a study of CD8 T cells in ankylosing spondylitis. MiXCR, applied by TCRdb to the 5' RACE reads, yields one record per CDR3 protein. This table has approximately 220,000 distinct CDR3 sequences, around 19% appearing once. Sequencing input: blood, either unsorted or a sorted T cell fraction (not recorded which). The receptor set was obtained from a male donor with ankylosing spondylitis. Each CDR3 is given with its conserved first and last residue. D genes are given only for firm matches. Not all rows give a size; the values are once, few, many and, for expanded clones, a class.

d_gene	v_gene	abundance	j_gene	CDR3aa	CDR3nt
.	TRBV4-1	few	TRBJ1-3	CASSQGGAGNTIYF	TGCGCCAGCAGCCAAGGGGGCGCTGGAAACACCATATATTTT
TRBD1	TRBV9	.	TRBJ2-7	CASGGGQGYYEQYF	TGTGCCAGCGGGGGAGGACAGGGCTACTACGAGCAGTACTTC
TRBD1	TRBV10-3	.	TRBJ2-6	CAISEGGQGEYSGANVLTF	TGTGCCATCAGTGAAGGGGGCCAGGGGGAATACTCTGGGGCCAACGTCCTGACTTTC
TRBD1	TRBV3-1	many	TRBJ2-3	CASSQEPWTGVIHTQYF	TGTGCCAGCAGCCAAGAACCCTGGACAGGGGTGATCCATACGCAGTATTTT
.	TRBV6-5	.	TRBJ1-4	CASSLWPATNEKLFF	TGTGCCAGCAGTTTGTGGCCTGCAACTAATGAAAAACTGTTTTTT
.	TRBV30	.	TRBJ2-1	CAWSGDDYNEQFF	TGTGCCTGGAGCGGGGACGACTACAATGAGCAGTTCTTC
.	TRBV12-3/TRBV12-4	few	TRBJ2-2	CASSYGAANTGELFF	TGTGCCAGCAGTTATGGGGCGGCGAACACCGGGGAGCTGTTTTTT
.	TRBV10-1	.	TRBJ1-1	CASSEGASNGEAEAFF	TGCGCCAGCAGTGAAGGGGCCTCAAACGGGGAGGCTGAAGCTTTCTTT
.	TRBV27	many	TRBJ1-1	CASRISGNTEAFF	TGTGCCAGCAGGATATCGGGGAACACTGAAGCTTTCTTT
.	TRBV6-1	few	TRBJ1-6	CASSEAFQGLYYNSPLHF	TGTGCCAGCAGTGAAGCTTTCCAGGGTCTGTACTATAATTCACCCCTCCACTTT
TRBD1	TRBV5-6	.	TRBJ1-2	CASSLVGDSRGYTF	TGTGCCAGCAGCTTGGTAGGGGACAGTCGCGGCTACACCTTC
.	TRBV20-1	.	TRBJ1-2	CSARDLTGQGYGYTF	TGCAGTGCTAGAGACCTAACCGGGCAGGGATATGGCTACACCTTC
TRBD2	TRBV20-1	.	TRBJ2-1	CSARVAGGLNEQFF	TGCAGTGCTAGGGTAGCGGGAGGACTCAATGAGCAGTTCTTC
.	TRBV6-1	few	TRBJ2-1	CASGQRSGHYNEQFF	TGTGCCAGCGGCCAGCGTTCAGGCCACTACAATGAGCAGTTCTTC
.	TRBV27	.	TRBJ1-5	CASSLFGANQPQHF	TGTGCCAGCAGTTTATTCGGGGCGAATCAGCCCCAGCATTTT
.	TRBV29-1	many	TRBJ1-1	CSVEDRTSRGPEAFF	TGCAGCGTTGAAGATCGGACGTCGAGAGGCCCTGAAGCTTTCTTT
.	TRBV6-2/TRBV6-3	few	TRBJ1-1	CASSYVVNTEAFF	TGTGCCAGCAGTTACGTGGTGAACACTGAAGCTTTCTTT
.	TRBV19	.	TRBJ2-1	CASSIDSGSHNEQFF	TGTGCCAGTAGTATAGATAGCGGTTCTCACAATGAGCAGTTCTTC
.	TRBV5-1	.	TRBJ2-7	CASSAGQGNEQYF	TGCGCCAGCAGCGCCGGACAAGGCAACGAGCAGTACTTC
.	TRBV4-1	few	TRBJ1-1	CASSQERDYTEAFF	TGCGCCAGCAGCCAAGAACGGGACTACACTGAAGCTTTCTTT
TRBD2	TRBV12-3/TRBV12-4	many	TRBJ2-1	CASSAGTSVSYNEQFF	TGTGCCAGCAGTGCGGGGACTAGCGTCTCCTACAATGAGCAGTTCTTC
.	TRBV7-9	.	TRBJ2-7	CASSPEVGSYEQYF	TGTGCCAGCAGCCCCGAGGTCGGTTCCTACGAGCAGTACTTC
TRBD2	TRBV3-1	many	TRBJ2-1	CASSQEWGTSGRSSYNEQFF	TGTGCCAGCAGCCAAGAATGGGGAACTAGCGGGAGAAGCTCCTACAATGAGCAGTTCTTC
TRBD1	TRBV11-2	many	TRBJ2-2	CASSEEAGTDYFANTGELFF	TGTGCCAGCAGCGAGGAGGCCGGGACAGATTATTTCGCGAACACCGGGGAGCTGTTTTTT
TRBD2	TRBV7-2	few	TRBJ2-1	CASSLAGTSGNEQFF	TGTGCCAGCAGCTTAGCAGGGACTAGTGGCAATGAGCAGTTCTTC
.	TRBV29-1	few	TRBJ1-2	CSVRTEINYGYTF	TGCAGCGTTAGGACAGAGATTAACTATGGCTACACCTTC
.	TRBV20-1	.	TRBJ2-2	CSARDLCSEGLLRNTGELFF	TGCAGTGCTAGAGACCTTTGCAGTGAGGGACTCCTAAGGAACACCGGGGAGCTGTTTTTT
.	TRBV5-1	few	TRBJ2-7	CASSEFPLSPRCEQYF	TGCGCCAGCAGCGAGTTTCCTCTGAGCCCCAGATGCGAGCAGTACTTC
.	TRBV9	.	TRBJ2-1	CASSWGLPNNEQFF	TGTGCCAGCAGCTGGGGACTGCCAAACAATGAGCAGTTCTTC
.	TRBV5-4	once	TRBJ2-7	CASSFLGPTEQYF	TGTGCCAGCAGCTTCTTGGGTCCTACGGAGCAGTACTTC
.	TRBV20-1	few	TRBJ2-3	CSARDLFGGRTADTQYF	TGCAGTGCTAGAGATCTTTTCGGGGGTAGGACGGCAGATACGCAGTATTTT
.	TRBV7-9	few	TRBJ2-2	CASSLNPGVDTGELFF	TGTGCCAGCAGCTTAAATCCAGGGGTGGATACCGGGGAGCTGTTTTTT
.	TRBV12-3/TRBV12-4	.	TRBJ1-1	CASKLQGAEAFF	TGTGCCAGCAAACTCCAGGGTGCTGAAGCTTTCTTT
TRBD2	TRBV5-1	.	TRBJ2-1	CATTPGVTSGISGYNEQFF	TGCGCCACCACACCGGGGGTAACTAGCGGGATAAGCGGGTACAATGAGCAGTTCTTC
.	TRBV15	few	TRBJ1-1	CATGDRRENTEAFF	TGTGCCACCGGGGACCGGCGAGAAAACACTGAAGCTTTCTTT
.	TRBV30	few	TRBJ2-2	CAWSGSTGELFF	TGTGCCTGGAGTGGGAGCACCGGGGAGCTGTTTTTT
.	TRBV7-9	.	TRBJ2-3	CASSPGRESTDTQYF	TGTGCCAGCAGCCCCGGACGGGAGAGCACAGATACGCAGTATTTT
.	TRBV28	few	TRBJ2-1	CASSLLGLASEQFF	TGTGCCAGCAGTTTATTAGGGCTAGCGTCTGAGCAGTTCTTC
.	TRBV4-3	.	TRBJ1-4	CASSQLLAGNEKLFF	TGCGCCAGCAGCCAATTGCTGGCAGGTAACGAAAAACTGTTTTTT
.	TRBV6-2/TRBV6-3	.	TRBJ2-3	CASSYVPSVGTDTQYF	TGTGCCAGCAGTTACGTTCCTAGCGTGGGGACAGATACGCAGTATTTT
.	TRBV7-9	.	TRBJ1-4	CASSPTVSTNEKLFF	TGTGCCAGCAGCCCCACGGTTTCAACTAATGAAAAACTGTTTTTT
TRBD2	TRBV7-9	once	TRBJ2-7	CASSPAGEDEQYF	TGTGCCAGCAGCCCAGCGGGAGAGGATGAGCAGTACTTC
.	TRBV2	.	TRBJ1-1	CASVGYMNTEAFF	TGTGCCAGCGTTGGGTATATGAACACTGAAGCTTTCTTT
TRBD2	TRBV7-2	.	TRBJ2-1	CASSLGTSNGDEQFF	TGTGCCAGCAGCTTAGGGACTAGTAACGGCGATGAGCAGTTCTTC
.	TRBV7-9	few	TRBJ2-5	CASSFVSLQETQYF	TGTGCCAGCAGCTTTGTTAGTCTCCAAGAGACCCAGTACTTC
TRBD2	TRBV28	.	TRBJ2-7	CATTSGRYSYEQYF	TGTGCCACCACTAGCGGGAGATACTCCTACGAGCAGTACTTC
TRBD2	TRBV2	few	TRBJ2-1	CASSAIGTSAPWGEQFF	TGTGCCAGCAGCGCCATAGGGACTAGCGCGCCCTGGGGTGAGCAGTTCTTC
TRBD2	TRBV12-3/TRBV12-4	.	TRBJ2-3	CASSLRLAGGYHTDTQYF	TGTGCCAGCAGTTTACGACTAGCGGGAGGGTACCACACAGATACGCAGTATTTT
.	TRBV12-3/TRBV12-4	.	TRBJ2-4	CASSSPGTGDNIQYF	TGTGCCAGCAGTTCGCCCGGGACGGGTGACAACATTCAGTACTTC